This T cell receptor (beta chain) originates from a study of T cells after yellow fever vaccination. Background on the study: Preparation used SMART-Seq v4 Ultra Low Input for the low-cell-number fractions.

V gave up 5 bases and J gave up 3 bases, with 8 bases separating them. CDR3 length: 12 residues. TCR cDNA was made by 5'RACE template switching, adding a universal primer site and UMIs. A single record per CDR3 protein comes from TCRdb applying MiXCR to the 5' RACE reads. The sample yields about 300,000 distinct CDR3 sequences, approximately 3.9% seen once. This clonotype was seen a handful of times. The sequencing here drew on PBMCs, taken 5 days after the yellow fever booster vaccination. The chain links TRBV12-3 or TRBV12-4 to TRBJ2-7, with a tentative D call TRBD2 (5 bases). The clonotype originates from a man between 18 and 35 years old who received the YFV17D yellow fever vaccine. The chain's CDR3 is CASSNSDYEQYV. The DNA for the CDR3 is TGTGCCAGCAGTAATAGCGACTACGAGCAGTACGTC.